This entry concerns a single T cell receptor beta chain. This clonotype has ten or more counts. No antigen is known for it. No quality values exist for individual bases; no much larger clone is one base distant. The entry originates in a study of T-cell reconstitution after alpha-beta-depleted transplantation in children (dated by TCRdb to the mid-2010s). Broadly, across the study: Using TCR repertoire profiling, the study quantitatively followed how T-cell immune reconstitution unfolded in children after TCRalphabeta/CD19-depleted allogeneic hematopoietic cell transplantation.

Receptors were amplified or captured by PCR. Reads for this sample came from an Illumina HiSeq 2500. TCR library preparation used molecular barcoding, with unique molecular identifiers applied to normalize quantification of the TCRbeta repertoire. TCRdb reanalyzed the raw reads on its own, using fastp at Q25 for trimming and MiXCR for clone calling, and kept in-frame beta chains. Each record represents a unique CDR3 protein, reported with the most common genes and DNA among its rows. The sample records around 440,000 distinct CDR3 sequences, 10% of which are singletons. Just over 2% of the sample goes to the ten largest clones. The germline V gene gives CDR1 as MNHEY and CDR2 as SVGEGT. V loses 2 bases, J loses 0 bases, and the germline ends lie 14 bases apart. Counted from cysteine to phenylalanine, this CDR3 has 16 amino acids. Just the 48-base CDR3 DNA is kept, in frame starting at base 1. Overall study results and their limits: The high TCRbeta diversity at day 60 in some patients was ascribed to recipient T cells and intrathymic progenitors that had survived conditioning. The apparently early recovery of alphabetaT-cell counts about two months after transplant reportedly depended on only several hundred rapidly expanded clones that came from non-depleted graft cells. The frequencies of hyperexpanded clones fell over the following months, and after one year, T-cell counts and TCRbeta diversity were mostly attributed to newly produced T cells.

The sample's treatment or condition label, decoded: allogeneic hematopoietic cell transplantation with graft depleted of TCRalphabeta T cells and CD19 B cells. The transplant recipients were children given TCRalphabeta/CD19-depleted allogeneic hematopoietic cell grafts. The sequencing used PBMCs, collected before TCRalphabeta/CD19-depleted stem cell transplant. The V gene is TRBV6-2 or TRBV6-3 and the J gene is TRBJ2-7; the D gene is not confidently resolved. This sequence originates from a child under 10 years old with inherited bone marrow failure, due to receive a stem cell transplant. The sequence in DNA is TGTGCCAGCAGTTACCTCCCGATCGGAAGCTCCTACGAGCAGTACTTC. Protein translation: CASSYLPIGSSYEQYF.